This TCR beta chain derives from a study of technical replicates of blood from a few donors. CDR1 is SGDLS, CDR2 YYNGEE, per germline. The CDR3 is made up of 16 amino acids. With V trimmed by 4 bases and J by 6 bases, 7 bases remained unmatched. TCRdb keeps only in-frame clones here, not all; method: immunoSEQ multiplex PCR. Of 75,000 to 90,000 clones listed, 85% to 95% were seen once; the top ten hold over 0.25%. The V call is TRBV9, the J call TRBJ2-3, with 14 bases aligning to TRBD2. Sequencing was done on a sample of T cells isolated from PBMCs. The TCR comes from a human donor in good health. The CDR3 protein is CASSTGTSGSMDTQYF. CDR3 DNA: TGTGCCAGCAGCACCGGGACTAGCGGGAGTATGGATACGCAGTATTTT.